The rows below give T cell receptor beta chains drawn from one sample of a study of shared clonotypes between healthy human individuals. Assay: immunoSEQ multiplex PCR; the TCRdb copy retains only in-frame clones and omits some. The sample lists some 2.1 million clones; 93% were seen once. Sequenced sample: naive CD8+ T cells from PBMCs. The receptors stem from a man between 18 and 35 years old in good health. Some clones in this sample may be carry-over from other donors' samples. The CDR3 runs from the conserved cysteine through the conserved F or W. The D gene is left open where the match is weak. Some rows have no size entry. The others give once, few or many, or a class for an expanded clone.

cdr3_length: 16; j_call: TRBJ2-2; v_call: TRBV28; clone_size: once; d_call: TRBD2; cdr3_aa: CASSLMRESPTGELFF; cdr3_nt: TGTGCCAGCAGTTTAATGCGGGAGTCGCCCACCGGGGAGCTGTTTTTT
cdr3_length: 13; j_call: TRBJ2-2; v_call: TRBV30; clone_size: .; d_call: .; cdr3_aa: CAWSHGDTGELFF; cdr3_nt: TGTGCCTGGAGTCACGGGGACACCGGGGAGCTGTTTTTT
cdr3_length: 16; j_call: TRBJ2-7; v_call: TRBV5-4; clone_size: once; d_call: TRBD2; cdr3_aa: CASSKDGGAPRYEQYF; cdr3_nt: TGTGCCAGCAGCAAAGACGGGGGGGCGCCCCGCTACGAGCAGTACTTC
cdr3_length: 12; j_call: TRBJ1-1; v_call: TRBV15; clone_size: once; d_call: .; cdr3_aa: CATSRTGSAAFF; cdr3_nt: TGTGCCACCAGCAGAACAGGGTCCGCAGCTTTCTTT
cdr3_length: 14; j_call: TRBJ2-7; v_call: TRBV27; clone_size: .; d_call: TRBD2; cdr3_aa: CASSLAGGWYEQYF; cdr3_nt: TGTGCCAGCAGTCTAGCGGGAGGTTGGTACGAGCAGTACTTC
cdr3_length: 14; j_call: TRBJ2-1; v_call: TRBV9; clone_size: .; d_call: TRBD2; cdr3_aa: CASSVAGGGNEQFF; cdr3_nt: TGTGCCAGCAGCGTGGCGGGAGGTGGCAATGAGCAGTTCTTC
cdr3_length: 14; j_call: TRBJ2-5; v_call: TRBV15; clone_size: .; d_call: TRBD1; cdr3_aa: CATSTRRQGETQYF; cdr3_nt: TGTGCCACCAGCACCCGACGACAGGGAGAGACCCAGTACTTC
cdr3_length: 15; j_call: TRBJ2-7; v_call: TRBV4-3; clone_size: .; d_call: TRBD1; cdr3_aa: CASSQPGTGVSEQYF; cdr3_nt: TGCGCCAGCAGCCAACCCGGGACAGGGGTAAGCGAGCAGTACTTC
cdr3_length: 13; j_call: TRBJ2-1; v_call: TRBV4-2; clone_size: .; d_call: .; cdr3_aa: CASGRGGLDEQFF; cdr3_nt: TGTGCCAGCGGACGGGGAGGATTGGATGAGCAGTTCTTC
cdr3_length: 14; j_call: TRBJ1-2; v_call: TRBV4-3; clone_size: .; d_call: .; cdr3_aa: CASSQDRTLLGYTF; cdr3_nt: TGCGCCAGCAGCCAAGACAGGACCCTCCTAGGCTACACCTTC
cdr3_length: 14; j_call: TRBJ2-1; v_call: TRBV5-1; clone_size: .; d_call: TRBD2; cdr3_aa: CASSLGGRRYEQFF; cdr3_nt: TGCGCCAGCAGCTTGGGCGGGAGACGCTATGAGCAGTTCTTC
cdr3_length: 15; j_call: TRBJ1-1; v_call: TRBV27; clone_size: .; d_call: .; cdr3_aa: CASSPHIRLNTEAFF; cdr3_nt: TGTGCCAGCAGTCCCCACATCCGGTTGAACACTGAAGCTTTCTTT
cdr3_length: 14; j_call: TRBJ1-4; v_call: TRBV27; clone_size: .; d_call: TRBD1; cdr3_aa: CASSTGTGLGKLFF; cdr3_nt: TGTGCCAGCAGTACCGGGACAGGTCTCGGGAAACTGTTTTTT
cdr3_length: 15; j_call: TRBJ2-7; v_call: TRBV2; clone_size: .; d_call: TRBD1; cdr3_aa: CASSFPGQGVDEQYF; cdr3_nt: TGTGCCAGCAGTTTTCCGGGACAGGGAGTGGACGAGCAGTACTTC
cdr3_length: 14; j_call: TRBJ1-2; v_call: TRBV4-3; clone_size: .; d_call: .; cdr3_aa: CASSHLEVAGGYTF; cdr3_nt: TGCGCCAGCAGCCACCTGGAGGTGGCGGGAGGCTACACCTTC
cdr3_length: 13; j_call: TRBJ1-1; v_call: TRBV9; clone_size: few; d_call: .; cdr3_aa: CASSGTSNTEAFF; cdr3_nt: TGTGCCAGCAGCGGGACATCGAACACTGAAGCTTTCTTT
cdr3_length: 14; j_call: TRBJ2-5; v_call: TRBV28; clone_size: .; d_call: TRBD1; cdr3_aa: CASTLQGAQETQYF; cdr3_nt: TGTGCCAGCACTCTACAGGGGGCTCAAGAGACCCAGTACTTC
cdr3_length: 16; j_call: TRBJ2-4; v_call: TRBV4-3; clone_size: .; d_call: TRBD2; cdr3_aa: CASSQDMREGKNIQYF; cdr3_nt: TGCGCCAGCAGCCAAGATATGAGGGAGGGCAAAAACATTCAGTACTTC